This T cell receptor beta chain originates from a study of blood T cell repertoires in COVID-19. In the authors' workflow: From reference gene primer amplification, estimates of nucleated cell counts were derived. Sequenced by immunoSEQ multiplex PCR; TCRdb stores in-frame clones only, minus some. Clone size and the V and J calls come from that table; the DNA yielded D and trimming. The sample lists about half a million clones, approximately 83% occurring once. The CDR3 has 12 residues. The V gene lost 6 bases and the J gene lost 4 bases, with 10 bases spanning the gap. Looked up from germline, CDR1 is SNHLY and CDR2 is FYNNEI.

The chain employs TRBV2 and TRBJ2-7, with no clear D. The source of this sequence is a human donor in a cohort sampled during active COVID-19. Sequencing used peripheral blood. CDR3 residues: CASSAILYEQYF. CDR3 DNA: TGTGCCAGCAGCGCTATCTTGTACGAGCAGTACTTC.